The present entry profiles one T cell receptor (beta chain) with its context. The sample comes from a study of T cell responses to AZD1222 COVID-19 vaccine. Some clones are missing from TCRdb's copy, which holds only in-frame ones; the method was immunoSEQ multiplex PCR. This table holds 56,000 or so clones, approximately 88% found once. V lost 3 bases and J 8 bases, leaving 11 bases between the germline ends. Germline CDR1 is ENHRY and CDR2 is SYGVKD. The CDR3 runs 13 residues. The rearrangement uses TRBV10-3 and TRBJ2-1; D gene unclear. The TCR originated in an adult in good health. Source: peripheral blood, taken on day 0 of AZD1222 vaccination. CDR3: CAISDVGYDEQFF. The CDR3, as DNA: TGTGCCATCAGTGATGTAGGGTACGATGAGCAGTTCTTC.